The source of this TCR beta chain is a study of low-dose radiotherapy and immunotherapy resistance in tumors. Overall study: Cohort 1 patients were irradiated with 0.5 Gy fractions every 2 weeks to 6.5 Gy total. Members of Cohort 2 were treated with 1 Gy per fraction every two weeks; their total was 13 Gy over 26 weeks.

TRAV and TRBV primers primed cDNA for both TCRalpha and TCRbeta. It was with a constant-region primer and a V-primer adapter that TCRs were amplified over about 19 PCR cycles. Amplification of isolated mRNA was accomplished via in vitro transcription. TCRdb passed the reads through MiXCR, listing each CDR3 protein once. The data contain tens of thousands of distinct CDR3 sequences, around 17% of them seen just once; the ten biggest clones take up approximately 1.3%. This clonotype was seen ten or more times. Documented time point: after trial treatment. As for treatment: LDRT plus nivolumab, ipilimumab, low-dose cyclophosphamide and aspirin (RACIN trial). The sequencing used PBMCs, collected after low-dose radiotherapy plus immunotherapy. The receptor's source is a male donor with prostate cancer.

The CDR3 loop is CASSHGDADTQYF. In DNA form, the CDR3 reads TGTGCCAGCAGCCATGGCGATGCAGATACGCAGTATTTT. The V gene is TRBV14, the J gene TRBJ2-3; no firm D call. Looked up from germline, CDR1 is SGHDN and CDR2 is FVKESK. The CDR3 has 13 amino acids. V lost 3 bases and J 4 bases, leaving 8 bases between the germline ends.